The next 20 T cell receptor beta chains were all read from a single sample in a study of shared clonotypes between healthy human individuals. The repertoire was sequenced with immunoSEQ multiplex PCR; TCRdb's copy has only in-frame clones and lacks some. Seen here are 1,500,000 or so clones, roughly 96% observed once, and the top ten hold roughly 1.1%. What was sequenced was naive CD4+ T cells sorted from blood. Subset indicated: CD45RA+ positively selected. These receptor sequences come from a man younger than 45 in good health.

CDR3 nucleotides: TGTGCCAGCAGCTCGGGGGGGGGACAGGTTGCCTACGAGCAGTACTTC. Protein sequence: CASSSGGGQVAYEQYF. The chain employs TRBV5-4 and TRBJ2-7; D tentatively reads TRBD1 or TRBD2 (8 bases each). The CDR3 extends over 16 amino acids. The V end lost 3 bases, the J end lost 2 bases, and 18 bases lay between the germline ends. Germline V gene sequence: CDR1 SGHNT, CDR2 YYREEE (reference sequence).

The chain joins TRBV10-3 to TRBJ1-4; TRBD1 might be the D (6 bases). The CDR3 is 15 amino acids. V lost 2 bases and J 4 bases, leaving 11 bases between the germline ends. From germline, CDR1 is ENHRY and CDR2 SYGVKD. Written as DNA, the CDR3 is TGTGCCATCAGTGAGGGGGGCGCGGGTAATGAAAAACTGTTTTTT. Encoded protein: CAISEGGAGNEKLFF.

The chain carries TRBV29-1 and TRBJ2-1; D is unclear. The germline V gene has CDR1 SQVTM and CDR2 ANQGSEA. This CDR3 contains 10 residues. V gave up 4 bases and J gave up 9 bases, with 7 bases separating them. The CDR3 protein is CSVAPGEQFF. CDR3 DNA sequence: TGCAGCGTTGCCCCCGGTGAGCAGTTCTTC.

About this clone: The same CDR3 can be traced to other DNA sequences in this sample. The genes are TRBV4-1 and TRBJ1-1, with a possible D match to TRBD1 (6 bases). The germline V gene encodes CDR1 MGHRA and CDR2 YSYEKL. The length of the CDR3 is 12 residues. The V and J ends lost 4 bases and 5 bases respectively, with 8 bases between them. The CDR3 here is CASSPQGTEAFF. The CDR3 DNA reads TGCGCCAGCAGCCCACAGGGAACTGAAGCTTTCTTT.

This clone was observed a single time. The rearrangement uses TRBV6-6 and TRBJ1-1, with D perhaps TRBD1 (5 bases). V was pared by 6 bases and J by 6 bases, with 17 bases between. The CDR3 is made up of 14 amino acids. CDR1 and CDR2 from the germline V gene are MNHNY and SVGAGI (reference sequence). CDR3: CASRWGGRDAEAFF. DNA of the CDR3: TGTGCCAGCAGATGGGGTGGCAGGGACGCTGAAGCTTTCTTT.

V is TRBV18 and J is TRBJ2-1; D is unresolved. Germline assignment: CDR1 KGHSH and CDR2 LQKENI. This CDR3 region has 14 residues. V gave up 3 bases and J gave up 4 bases, with 10 bases separating them. The DNA for the CDR3 is TGTGCCAGCTCACCCACGACACATTACAATGAGCAGTTCTTC. Protein: CASSPTTHYNEQFF.

The chain recombines TRBV5-1 with TRBJ1-2; TRBD1 aligns across 8 bases. V shed 5 bases, J shed 7 bases, and the junction held 7 bases outside the gene matches. The CDR3 is made up of 13 amino acids. The germline CDR1 and CDR2 sequences are SGHRS and YFSETQ. The CDR3 loop is CASRISGGRGYTF. CDR3 sequence (DNA): TGCGCCAGCAGAATCTCAGGGGGCCGTGGCTACACCTTC.

Remarks on this clone: Other DNA sequences within the sample encode an identical CDR3. The rearrangement uses TRBV29-1 and TRBJ2-7; D remains unclear. Trimming left V 0 bases short and J 5 bases short, with 5 bases between. This CDR3 contains 11 residues. CDR1 is SQVTM and CDR2 is ANQGSEA in the germline V gene. DNA of the CDR3: TGCAGCGTTGAAGAGTCCCACGAGCAGTACTTC. Its protein product is CSVEESHEQYF.

The rearrangement uses TRBV5-6 and TRBJ2-3; TRBD2 matches 12 bases. From germline, CDR1 is SGHDT and CDR2 YYEEEE. This CDR3 is built from 17 residues. Losses at the gene ends were 4 bases for V and 4 bases for J; bases not matched to a gene: 10. CDR3 residues: CASSRGLAGIWADTQYF. CDR3 sequence (DNA): TGTGCCAGCAGCCGAGGACTAGCGGGAATTTGGGCAGATACGCAGTATTTT.

This clone was picked up one time. The J gene is TRBJ2-7, the V gene TRBV25-1; D remains unclear. The ends were cut back, 8 bases at V and 4 bases at J, with 15 bases in the middle. The CDR3 is 13 amino acids. Germline CDR1 and CDR2: MGHDK and SYGVNS. The CDR3 nucleotides read TGTGCCAGCCGCTCGGCCCGAGGATACGAGCAGTACTTC. This encodes CASRSARGYEQYF.

The chain is built from TRBV2 and TRBJ1-5, with TRBD1 matching 9 bases. The junction had 11 bases not matched to a gene; V was cut back by 8 bases and J by 6 bases. Germline loops: CDR1 SNHLY, CDR2 FYNNEI. The CDR3 is 15 amino acids. DNA for the CDR3: TGTGCCAGCCTGTCCGGGACAGGGCGGAGTCAGCCCCAGCATTTT. It codes for CASLSGTGRSQPQHF.

CDR3: CASSLEQGSAGNTIYF. The CDR3 bases are TGTGCCAGCAGCTTAGAACAGGGGTCTGCTGGAAACACCATATATTTT. J is TRBJ1-3 and V is TRBV5-4, with TRBD1 matching over 7 bases. J was trimmed by 2 bases and V by 2 bases; bases with no gene match: 7. The length of the CDR3 is 16 residues. Germline lookup yields CDR1 SGHNT and CDR2 YYREEE (reference sequence).

This clone appeared a single time. The chain links TRBV7-9 to TRBJ1-1; D is possibly TRBD1 (6 bases). Germline CDR1 reads SEHNR; CDR2 reads FQNEAQ (reference sequence). There are 18 residues in the CDR3. Trimming left V 1 base short and J 3 bases short, with 21 bases between. The CDR3 nucleotides read TGTGCCAGCAGCTTAGATGGGTGGGCAGGGGAGGCGTACACTGAAGCTTTCTTT. Encoded protein: CASSLDGWAGEAYTEAFF.

The J gene is TRBJ2-7, the V gene TRBV28; TRBD2 is a possible D gene (5 bases). Germline-derived CDR1 and CDR2 are MDHEN and SYDVKM. This CDR3 is built from 14 residues. Trimming took off 8 bases at V and 2 bases at J, with 16 bases between the two ends. The CDR3 bases are TGTGCCAGCTTTCCGGGATCCCTTCCCTACGAGCAGTACTTC. It specifies CASFPGSLPYEQYF. Variable domain in full (rest from reference TRBV28 and TRBJ2-7): DVKVTQSSRYLVKRTGEKVFLECVQDMDHENMFWYRQDPGLGLRLIYFSYDVKMKEKGDIPEGYSVSREKKERFSLILESASTNQTSMYLCASFPGSLPYEQYFGPGTRLTVT.

Note on this clone: Distinct nucleotide sequences in the sample also encode this CDR3. This chain connects TRBV5-1 to TRBJ1-3, with D unresolved. Trimming removed 0 bases at V and 4 bases at J, with 8 bases between. Germline loops: CDR1 SGHRS, CDR2 YFSETQ. The CDR3 has 14 amino acids. The chain's CDR3 is CASSLGAGGNTIYF. CDR3 coding DNA: TGCGCCAGCAGCTTGGGTGCCGGCGGAAACACCATATATTTT.

J is TRBJ1-5 and V is TRBV28; 8 bases agree with TRBD1. There are 17 residues in the CDR3. CDR1 is MDHEN, CDR2 SYDVKM, per germline. Trimming took 6 bases from V and 4 from J; bases not matched to a gene: 14. The CDR3 sequence: CASRPKTGAGINQPQHF. CDR3 sequence (DNA): TGTGCCAGCAGACCAAAGACAGGGGCCGGCATTAATCAGCCCCAGCATTTT.

V gene TRBV6-5 combines with J gene TRBJ2-1, with 11 bases lining up with TRBD2. CDR1 and CDR2 from the germline V gene are MNHEY and SVGAGI. The CDR3 has 14 residues. V shed 4 bases, J shed 7 bases, and the junction held 3 bases outside the gene matches. The CDR3 bases are TGTGCCAGCAGTTCACTAGCGGGGGATAATGAGCAGTTCTTC. Translation gives CASSSLAGDNEQFF.

V gene TRBV28 combines with J gene TRBJ2-5; TRBD2 is a possible D gene (5 bases). Germline CDR1 and CDR2: MDHEN and SYDVKM. The CDR3 is 16 residues long. The germline V and J ends were trimmed by 2 bases and 1 base, with 14 bases remaining between them. CDR3 region: CASSLSGGSVQETQYF. The CDR3 DNA reads TGTGCCAGCAGTTTAAGCGGCGGGTCAGTCCAAGAGACCCAGTACTTC.

This sequence joins TRBV5-1 and TRBJ2-6, with TRBD1 matching over 9 bases. Germline CDR1 and CDR2: SGHRS and YFSETQ. The CDR3 sequence is 15 residues long. The J segment lost 4 bases and the V segment lost 2 bases, leaving 1 base of the junction unmatched. CDR3 nucleotide sequence: TGCGCCAGCAGCTTACAGGGGGCCGGGGCCAACGTCCTGACTTTC. Its translation: CASSLQGAGANVLTF. Full variable domain (missing parts from reference TRBV5-1 and TRBJ2-6): KAGVTQTPRYLIKTRGQQVTLSCSPISGHRSVSWYQQTPGQGLQFLFEYFSETQRNKGNFPGRFSGRQFSNSRSEMNVSTLELGDSALYLCASSLQGAGANVLTFGAGSRLTVL.

The chain joins TRBV6-6 to TRBJ2-1; tentatively, D is TRBD2 (6 bases). The CDR3 spans 15 residues. V lost 3 bases and J lost 8, with 17 bases in between. From germline, CDR1 is MNHNY and CDR2 SVGAGI (reference sequence). The CDR3 DNA reads as TGTGCCAGCAGTTATCCCCAGGGAGGCTGGGATGAGCAGTTCTTC. Protein product: CASSYPQGGWDEQFF.